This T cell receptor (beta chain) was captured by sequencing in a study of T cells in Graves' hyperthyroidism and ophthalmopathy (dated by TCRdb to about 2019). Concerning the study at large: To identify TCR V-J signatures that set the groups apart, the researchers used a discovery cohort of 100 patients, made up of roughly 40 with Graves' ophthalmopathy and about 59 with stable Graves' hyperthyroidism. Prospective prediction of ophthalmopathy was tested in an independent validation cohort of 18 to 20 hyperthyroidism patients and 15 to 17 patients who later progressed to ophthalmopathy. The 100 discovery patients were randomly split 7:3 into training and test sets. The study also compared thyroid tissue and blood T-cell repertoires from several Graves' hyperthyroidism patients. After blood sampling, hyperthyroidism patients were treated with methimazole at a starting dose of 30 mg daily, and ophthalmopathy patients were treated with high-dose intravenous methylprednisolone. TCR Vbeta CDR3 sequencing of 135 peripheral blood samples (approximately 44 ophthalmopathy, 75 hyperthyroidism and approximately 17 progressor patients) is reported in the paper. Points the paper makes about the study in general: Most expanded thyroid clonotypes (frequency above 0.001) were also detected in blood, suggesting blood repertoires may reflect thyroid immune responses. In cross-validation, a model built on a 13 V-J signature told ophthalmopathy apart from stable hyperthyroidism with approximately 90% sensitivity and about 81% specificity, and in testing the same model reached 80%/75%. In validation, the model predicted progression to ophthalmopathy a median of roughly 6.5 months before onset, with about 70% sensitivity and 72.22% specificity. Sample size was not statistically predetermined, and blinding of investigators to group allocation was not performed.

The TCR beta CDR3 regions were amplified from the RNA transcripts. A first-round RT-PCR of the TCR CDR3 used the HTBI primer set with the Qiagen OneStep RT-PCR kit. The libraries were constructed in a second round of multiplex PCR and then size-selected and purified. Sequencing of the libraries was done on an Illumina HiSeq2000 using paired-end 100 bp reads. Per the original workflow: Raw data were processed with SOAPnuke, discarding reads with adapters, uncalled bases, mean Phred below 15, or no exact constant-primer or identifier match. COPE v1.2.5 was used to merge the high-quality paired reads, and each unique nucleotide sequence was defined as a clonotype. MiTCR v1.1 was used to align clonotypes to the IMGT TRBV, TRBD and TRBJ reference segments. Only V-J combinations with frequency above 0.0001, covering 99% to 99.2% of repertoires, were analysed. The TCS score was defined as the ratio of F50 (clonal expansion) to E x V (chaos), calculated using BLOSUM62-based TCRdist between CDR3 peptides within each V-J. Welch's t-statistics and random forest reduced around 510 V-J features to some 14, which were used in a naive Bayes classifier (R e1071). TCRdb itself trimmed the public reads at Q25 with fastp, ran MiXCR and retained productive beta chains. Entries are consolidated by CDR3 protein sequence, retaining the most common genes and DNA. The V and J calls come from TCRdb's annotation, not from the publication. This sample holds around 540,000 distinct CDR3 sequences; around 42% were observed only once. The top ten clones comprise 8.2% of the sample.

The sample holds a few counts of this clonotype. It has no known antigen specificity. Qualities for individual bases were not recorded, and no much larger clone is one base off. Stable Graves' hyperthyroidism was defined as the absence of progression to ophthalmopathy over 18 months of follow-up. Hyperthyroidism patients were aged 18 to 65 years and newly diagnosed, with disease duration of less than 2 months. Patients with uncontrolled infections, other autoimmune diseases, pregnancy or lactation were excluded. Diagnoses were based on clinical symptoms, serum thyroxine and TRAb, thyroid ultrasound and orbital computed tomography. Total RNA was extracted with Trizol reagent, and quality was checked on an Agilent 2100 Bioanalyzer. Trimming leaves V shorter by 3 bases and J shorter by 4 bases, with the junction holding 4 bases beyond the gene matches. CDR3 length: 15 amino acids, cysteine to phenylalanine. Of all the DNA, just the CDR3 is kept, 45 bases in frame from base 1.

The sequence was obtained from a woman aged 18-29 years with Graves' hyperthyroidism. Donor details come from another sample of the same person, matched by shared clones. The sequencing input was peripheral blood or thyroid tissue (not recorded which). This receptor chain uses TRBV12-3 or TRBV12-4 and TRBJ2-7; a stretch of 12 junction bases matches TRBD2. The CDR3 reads CASSLTSGRIYEQYF. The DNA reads TGTGCCAGCAGTTTGACTAGCGGGAGAATATACGAGCAGTACTTC.